One and the same sample provided the 18 T cell receptor beta chains below, sequenced in a study of T cell changes during pregnancy in multiple sclerosis. Produced via immunoSEQ multiplex PCR; TCRdb's table is partial and in-frame only. This sample carries 70,000 to 85,000 clones, 92% of them seen once, and the ten largest clones take 1.4%. The sequencing used peripheral blood, collected before pregnancy. The receptors come from a female donor with multiple sclerosis, enrolled in a pregnancy study.

DNA for the CDR3: TGTGCCAGCAGAAGGACGCAGGGGGCCCTCCACTTT. Translation: CASRRTQGALHF. The V and J genes are TRBV27 and TRBJ1-6, with TRBD1 matching over 7 bases. The V segment lost 6 bases and the J segment 14 bases; nucleotides outside the gene matches: 7. Germline V gene sequence: CDR1 MNHEY, CDR2 SMNVEV (reference sequence). There are 12 residues in the CDR3.

The chain has TRBV29-1 and TRBJ2-3; a weak D match, TRBD2 (7 bases). V lost 4 bases and J 4 bases, leaving 12 bases between the germline ends. The CDR3 is 13 residues long. The V gene's germline CDR1 is SQVTM and CDR2 ANQGSEA. The chain's CDR3 is CSVGREGADTQYF. DNA of the CDR3: TGCAGCGTTGGAAGGGAGGGGGCAGATACGCAGTATTTT.

The V gene is TRBV21-1, the J gene TRBJ2-7; whether TRBD2, the table's D call, matches the DNA was not checked. TRBV21-1 is flagged as a pseudogene. The CDR3 totals 13 residues. Written as DNA, the CDR3 is TGTGCCAGCAGCAGGAGGACCTCCTACGAGCAGTACTTC. This codes for CASSRRTSYEQYF.

The chain links TRBV5-1 to TRBJ2-5; 7 bases line up with TRBD2. Per germline, CDR1 SGHRS and CDR2 YFSETQ. There are 15 residues in the CDR3. The J segment lost 5 bases and the V segment lost 3 bases, leaving 10 bases of the junction unmatched. The CDR3: CASSWDGRPGETQYF. CDR3 DNA sequence: TGCGCCAGCAGCTGGGACGGGAGGCCGGGGGAGACCCAGTACTTC.

V and J are TRBV19 and TRBJ1-1; TRBD1 might be the D (5 bases). Germline V gene sequence: CDR1 LNHDA, CDR2 SQIVND (reference sequence). The CDR3 runs to 14 residues. V lost 7 bases to trimming and J lost 5 bases, with 17 bases between them. CDR3 nucleotide sequence: TGTGCCAGTACCTTCCGGGGGGGGAATACTGAAGCTTTCTTT. This encodes CASTFRGGNTEAFF. The entire variable domain, with the rest obtained from reference TRBV19 and TRBJ1-1, is as follows: DGGITQSPKYLFRKEGQNVTLSCEQNLNHDAMYWYRQDPGQGLRLIYYSQIVNDFQKGDIAEGYSVSREKKESFPLTVTSAQKNPTAFYLCASTFRGGNTEAFFGQGTRLTVV.

The gene calls are TRBV6-5 and TRBJ1-6; the D gene is possibly TRBD1 (6 bases). The germline V gene encodes CDR1 MNHEY and CDR2 SVGAGI. The CDR3 is 13 amino acids. The V end was cut by 9 bases, the J end by 4 bases, with 10 bases between. The CDR3 loop is CASQDRYNSPLHF. The CDR3, as DNA: TGTGCCAGTCAGGACAGATATAATTCACCCCTCCACTTT.

CDR3 sequence reads: CAGRQGLGNEQYF. The CDR3 coding sequence is TGTGCCGGGCGACAGGGCCTGGGGAACGAGCAGTACTTC. This chain joins TRBV6-1 and TRBJ2-7; 7 nucleotides agree with TRBD1. The CDR3 consists of 13 residues. Trimming cost V 11 bases and J 5 bases; bases outside gene matches: 12. CDR1 is MNHNS, CDR2 SASEGT, per germline.

V and J are TRBV13 and TRBJ2-1, with 12 bases lining up with TRBD1. J lost 8 bases, V lost 4 bases, and 9 bases had no gene match. The CDR3 extends over 16 amino acids. Germline-derived CDR1 and CDR2 are PRHDT and FYEKMQ (reference sequence). The CDR3 region has the DNA TGTGCCAGCAGCTCCCAAGGGGGACAGGGGGCCTATGAGCAGTTCTTC. This codes for CASSSQGGQGAYEQFF.

The J gene is TRBJ1-2, the V gene TRBV2, with 8 bases lining up with TRBD1. V was pared by 4 bases and J by 6 bases, with 4 bases of the junction left unmatched. Germline V gene data show CDR1 as SNHLY and CDR2 as FYNNEI. CDR3 size: 13 residues. The CDR3 nucleotides are TGTGCCAGCAGTGCGGACAGGGAGGATGGCTACACCTTC. Translation gives CASSADREDGYTF.

The gene calls are TRBV29-1 and TRBJ1-6, with TRBD1 as a possible D gene (6 bases). Looked up from germline, CDR1 is SQVTM and CDR2 is ANQGSEA. The CDR3 has 15 amino acids. The CDR3 loop reads CSLKGVLSYNSPLHF. Written as DNA, the CDR3 is TGCAGTCTAAAGGGGGTGTTATCCTATAATTCACCCCTCCACTTT.

The V and J genes are TRBV5-4 and TRBJ1-1, with 7 bases identical to TRBD1. This CDR3 has 13 amino acids. Trimming removed 0 bases from V and 8 bases from J; junction bases left unmatched: 4. Germline CDR1 is SGHNT and CDR2 is YYREEE (reference sequence). CDR3 loop: CASSLAGGGEAFF. CDR3 sequence (DNA): TGTGCCAGCAGCTTGGCAGGGGGTGGGGAAGCTTTCTTT. Full variable domain (missing parts from reference TRBV5-4 and TRBJ1-1): ETGVTQSPTHLIKTRGQQVTLRCSSQSGHNTVSWYQQALGQGPQFIFQYYREEENGRGNFPPRFSGLQFPNYSSELNVNALELDDSALYLCASSLAGGGEAFFGQGTRLTVV.

DNA for the CDR3: TGTGCCTCGGAGGCTAGCGGCTACAATGAGCAGTTCTTC. This sequence encodes CASEASGYNEQFF. This chain links TRBV5-6 with TRBJ2-1; 7 nucleotides align to TRBD2. V trimming: 10 bases; J trimming: 3 bases; junction bases outside the gene matches: 7. CDR3 length equals 13 residues. CDR1 and CDR2 from the germline V gene are SGHDT and YYEEEE.

The rearrangement uses TRBV4-1 and TRBJ1-4; possibly TRBD1 for D (5 bases). The CDR3 spans 15 residues. Germline values: CDR1 MGHRA, CDR2 YSYEKL. The V end lost 0 bases, the J end lost 7 bases, and 12 bases lay between the germline ends. The CDR3 nucleotides are TGCGCCAGCAGCCAAGAAGGGGCGGCGGTTGAAAAACTGTTTTTT. Translated, it gives CASSQEGAAVEKLFF.

This clone was picked up one time. The rearrangement joins TRBV13 to TRBJ2-1; possible D gene TRBD2, 6 bases. In germline, CDR1 is PRHDT, CDR2 FYEKMQ (reference sequence). This CDR3 is 15 amino acids long. V lost 3 bases, J lost 1 base, and 10 bases lay in between. CDR3 residues: CASSFTGESYNEQFF. CDR3 sequence (DNA): TGTGCCAGCAGCTTCACGGGGGAATCCTACAATGAGCAGTTCTTC. The full variable domain, completed using reference TRBV13 and TRBJ2-1, is AAGVIQSPRHLIKEKRETATLKCYPIPRHDTVYWYQQGPGQDPQFLISFYEKMQSDKGSIPDRFSAQQFSDYHSELNMSSLELGDSALYFCASSFTGESYNEQFFGPGTRLTVL.

The genes are TRBV7-8 and TRBJ2-1; TRBD2 matches at 9 bases. The V gene's germline CDR1 is SGHVS and CDR2 FQNEAQ. The CDR3 is 16 residues long. After removal of 5 bases from V and 13 bases from J, the junction contained 18 bases not matched to a gene. The CDR3 bases are TGTGCCAGCAGCCCATTAGAGACCGGGACTAGCATCTATCAGTTCTTC. Amino acid sequence: CASSPLETGTSIYQFF.

V and J are TRBV7-6 and TRBJ2-7; 11 bases map to TRBD1. Unmatched junction bases numbered 5, after V lost 1 base and J lost 3 bases. This CDR3 spans 16 amino acids. Germline CDR1 SGHVS, CDR2 FNYEAQ. CDR3 amino acids: CASSLGAGTGGYEQYF. DNA of the CDR3: TGTGCCAGCAGCTTAGGGGCCGGGACAGGGGGCTACGAGCAGTACTTC.

V usage is TRBV6-5 and J usage is TRBJ2-2; a weak D match, TRBD1 (5 bases). V gave up 2 bases and J gave up 5 bases, with 9 bases separating them. Germline CDR1 reads MNHEY; CDR2 reads SVGAGI. The CDR3 loop spans 14 amino acids. The CDR3 DNA follows: TGTGCCAGCAGTTACGACAGAATGACCGGGGAGCTGTTTTTT. Protein: CASSYDRMTGELFF.

This chain joins TRBV9 and TRBJ1-1; D possibly corresponds to TRBD1 (5 bases). Trimming cost V 2 bases and J 3 bases, with 14 bases left between them. Germline values: CDR1 SGDLS, CDR2 YYNGEE. The CDR3 has 15 amino acids. The CDR3 DNA follows: TGTGCCAGCAGCGTCGAAGGATGGGGGGACACTGAAGCTTTCTTT. Translation: CASSVEGWGDTEAFF.